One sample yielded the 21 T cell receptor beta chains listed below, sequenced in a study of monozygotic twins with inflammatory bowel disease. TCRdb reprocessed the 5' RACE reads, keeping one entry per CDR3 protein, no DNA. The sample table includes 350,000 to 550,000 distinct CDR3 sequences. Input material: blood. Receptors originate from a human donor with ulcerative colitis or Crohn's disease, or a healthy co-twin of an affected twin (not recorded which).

CDR3 sequence: CASTPTWTGNTIYF. The V call is TRBV6-1, the J call TRBJ1-3. Looked up from germline, CDR1 is MNHNS and CDR2 is SASEGT. The CDR3 runs 14 residues.

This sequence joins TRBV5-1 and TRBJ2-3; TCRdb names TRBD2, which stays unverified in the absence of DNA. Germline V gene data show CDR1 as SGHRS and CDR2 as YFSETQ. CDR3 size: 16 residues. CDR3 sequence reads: CASSPRLAGGLDTQYF.

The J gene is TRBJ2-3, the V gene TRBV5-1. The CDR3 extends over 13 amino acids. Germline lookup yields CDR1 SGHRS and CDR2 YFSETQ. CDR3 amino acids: CASSLILTDTQYF.

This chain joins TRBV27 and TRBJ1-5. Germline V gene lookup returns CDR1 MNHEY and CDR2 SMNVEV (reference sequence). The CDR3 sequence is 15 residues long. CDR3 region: CASSLASNSNQPQHF.

CDR3: CASSWGDRDGSPLHF. V gene TRBV5-1 combines with J gene TRBJ1-6; without DNA, the TCRdb call of TRBD1 cannot be checked. This CDR3 has 15 residues. Germline CDR1 and CDR2: SGHRS and YFSETQ.

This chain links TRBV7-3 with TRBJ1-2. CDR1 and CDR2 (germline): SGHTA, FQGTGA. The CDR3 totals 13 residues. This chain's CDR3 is CASSFQPNYGYTF.

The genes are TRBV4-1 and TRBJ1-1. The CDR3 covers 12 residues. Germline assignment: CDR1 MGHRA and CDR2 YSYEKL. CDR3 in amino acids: CASSQRSGEAFF.

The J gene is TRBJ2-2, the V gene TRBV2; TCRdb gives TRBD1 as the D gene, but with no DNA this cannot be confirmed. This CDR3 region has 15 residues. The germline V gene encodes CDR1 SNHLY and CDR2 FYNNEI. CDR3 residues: CASRPGQGGTGELFF.

The CDR3 protein is CAISWSDIYNEQFF. The rearrangement joins TRBV10-3 to TRBJ2-1. The germline gives CDR1 ENHRY, CDR2 SYGVKD. CDR3 length equals 14 residues.

The CDR3 sequence: CSAPPGTYEPIEQFF. This chain connects TRBV20-1 to TRBJ2-1; without DNA, the TCRdb call of TRBD2 cannot be checked. Germline CDR1 reads DFQATT; CDR2 reads SNEGSKA (reference sequence). This CDR3 has 15 residues.

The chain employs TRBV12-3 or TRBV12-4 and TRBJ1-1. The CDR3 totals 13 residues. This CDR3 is CASSLVAAQKAFF.

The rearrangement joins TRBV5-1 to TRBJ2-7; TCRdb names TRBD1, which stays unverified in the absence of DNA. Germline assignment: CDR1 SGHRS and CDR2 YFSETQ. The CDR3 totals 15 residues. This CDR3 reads CASSALPGVNYEQYF.

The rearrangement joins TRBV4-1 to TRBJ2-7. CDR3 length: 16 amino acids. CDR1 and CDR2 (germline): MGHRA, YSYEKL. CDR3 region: CASSYQSVAGLYEQYF.

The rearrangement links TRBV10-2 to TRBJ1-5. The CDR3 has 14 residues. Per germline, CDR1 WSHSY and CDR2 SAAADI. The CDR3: CASSDRYRNQPQHF.

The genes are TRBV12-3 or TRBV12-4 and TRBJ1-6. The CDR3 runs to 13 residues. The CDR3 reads CASRRGDNSPLHF.

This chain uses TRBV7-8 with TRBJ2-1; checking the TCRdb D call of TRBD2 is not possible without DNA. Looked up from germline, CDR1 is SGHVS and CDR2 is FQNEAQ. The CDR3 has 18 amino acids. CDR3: CASSPYRVLAGGVYEQFF.

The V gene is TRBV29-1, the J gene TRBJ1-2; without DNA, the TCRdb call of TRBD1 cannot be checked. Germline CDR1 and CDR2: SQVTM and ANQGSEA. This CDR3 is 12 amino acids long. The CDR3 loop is CSVGREAGGYTF.

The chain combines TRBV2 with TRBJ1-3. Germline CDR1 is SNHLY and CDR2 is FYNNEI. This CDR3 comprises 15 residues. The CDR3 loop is CASSVFEGSGNTIYF.

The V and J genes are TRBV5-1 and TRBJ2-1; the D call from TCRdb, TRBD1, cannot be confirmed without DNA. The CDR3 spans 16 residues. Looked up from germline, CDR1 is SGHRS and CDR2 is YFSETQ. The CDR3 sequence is CASSTTGTGSYNEQFF.

CDR3 residues: CASSVSGLNTEAFF. The chain combines TRBV7-9 with TRBJ1-1; the D call from TCRdb, TRBD1, cannot be confirmed without DNA. This CDR3 has 14 amino acids. Germline V gives CDR1 SEHNR, CDR2 FQNEAQ (reference sequence).

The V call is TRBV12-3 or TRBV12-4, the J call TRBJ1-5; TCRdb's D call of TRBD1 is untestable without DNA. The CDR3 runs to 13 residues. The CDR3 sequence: CASSTTGGQPQHF.